This T cell receptor (beta chain) was captured in a study of CD8 T cells in Susac syndrome. The authors reverse transcribed roughly 0.5 to 1 ug RNA with random hexamers. The TCR beta CDR3 was amplified by immunoSEQ multiplex PCR across 54 Vbeta, 13 Jbeta. Using its own MiXCR run on the immunoSEQ multiplex PCR reads, TCRdb lists one record per CDR3 protein. The table shows approximately 300,000 distinct CDR3 sequences, with roughly 90% occurring only once. This clonotype was seen only once. High-throughput TCR beta sequencing covered peripheral CD8+ and CD4+ T cells. The multiple sclerosis controls were treatment-naive patients with relapsing-remitting disease that was stable or active. Deletions cut 5 bases from V and 3 bases from J, with 10 bases between. Germline CDR1 is SEHNR and CDR2 is FQNEAQ (reference sequence). The CDR3 has 13 residues.

Specimen: CD8+ T cells from PBMCs. The receptor comes from a human donor with multiple sclerosis. The V gene is TRBV7-9, the J gene TRBJ2-5; no clear D. CDR3 DNA: TGTGCCAGCAGCGCGCCTCCAGAAGAGACCCAGTACTTC. This gives the protein CASSAPPEETQYF.